The present entry profiles one TCR beta chain with its context. The source of the sample is a study of blood T cell repertoires in COVID-19. Clones were sequenced by immunoSEQ multiplex PCR, and TCRdb holds only the in-frame ones, with some missing. The table shows under 450,000 clones, with around 87% occurring only once. The CDR3 is 18 amino acids. V lost 0 bases and J lost 5, with 21 bases in between. Germline values: CDR1 SGDLS, CDR2 YYNGEE. This clonotype was sampled from a man aged 30-40 years who had recovered from COVID-19. The chain uses TRBV9 and TRBJ2-1; a weak D match, TRBD1 (6 bases). What was sequenced was PBMCs or T cells enriched from blood (not recorded which). The chain's CDR3 is CASSVVGHQGSVNNEQFF. CDR3 DNA: TGTGCCAGCAGCGTAGTGGGACACCAAGGGTCGGTGAACAATGAGCAGTTCTTC.